Below, 29 T cell receptor beta chains from the same sample are listed, as sequenced in a study of neurological immune-mediated disorders. TCRdb called the 5' RACE reads again in MiXCR, with one record for every CDR3 protein. This sample has roughly 62,000 distinct CDR3 sequences, with less than 6% found just once. The sample comprised PBMCs. Source of these receptors: a woman between 50 and 59 years old with multiple sclerosis.

At least ten counts were recorded for this clonotype. V gene TRBV5-6 combines with J gene TRBJ2-2; 8 bases line up with TRBD2. V dropped 9 bases and J dropped 4; count of bases not matched to a gene: 11. CDR1 and CDR2 from the germline V gene are SGHDT and YYEEEE. The CDR3 is made up of 15 amino acids. The CDR3 region is CATSGGLVSTGELFF. The DNA of the CDR3 is TGTGCCACCTCTGGGGGACTAGTAAGCACCGGGGAGCTGTTTTTT.

The chain combines TRBV7-9 with TRBJ2-1; 7 bases line up with TRBD2. Trimming at V came to 1 base and at J to 7 bases, leaving 10 bases not matched to a gene. The CDR3 loop spans 16 amino acids. Per the germline V gene, CDR1 is SEHNR and CDR2 is FQNEAQ (reference sequence). CDR3 nucleotides: TGTGCCAGCAGCTTAGTATTGGGGGGGACCGGGAATGAGCAGTTCTTC. It yields the protein CASSLVLGGTGNEQFF.

This clonotype was detected ten times or more. The CDR3: CASSPARGRLTEAFF. In nucleotides, the CDR3 is TGTGCCAGCAGCCCCGCAAGGGGCAGGTTGACTGAAGCTTTCTTT. This chain links TRBV6-5 with TRBJ1-1, with D possibly being TRBD1 (5 bases). Trimming shortened V by 6 bases and J by 5 bases, and 19 bases separated the two germline ends. From germline, CDR1 is MNHEY and CDR2 SVGAGI. The CDR3 is made up of 15 amino acids.

This clonotype has ten or more counts. V is TRBV4-3 and J is TRBJ2-1, with 9 bases lining up with TRBD1. This CDR3 contains 15 residues. The germline V gene encodes CDR1 LGHNA and CDR2 YSLEER. The V and J ends lost 4 bases and 8 bases, in that order; junction bases with no gene match: 9. CDR3 coding DNA: TGCGCCAGCAGCCGACGGACAGGGGACGTCGATGAGCAGTTCTTC. This encodes CASSRRTGDVDEQFF.

About this clonotype itself: A much larger clone lies one base from this, so it may be a read error. The rearrangement joins TRBV4-2 to TRBJ1-2; D gene ambiguous. V was clipped by 5 bases and J by 3 bases, with 7 bases between them. The CDR3 totals 12 residues. CDR1 LGHNA and CDR2 YNFKEQ come from the germline V gene. The CDR3 bases are TGTGCCAGCAGCAATACAGACTATGGCTACACCTTC. Protein: CASSNTDYGYTF.

The chain combines TRBV2 with TRBJ2-5, with TRBD2 matching over 11 bases. V trimming: 5 bases; J trimming: 5 bases; junction bases outside the gene matches: 10. Germline V lookup: CDR1 SNHLY, CDR2 FYNNEI. The CDR3 is 16 amino acids. CDR3 in DNA: TGTGCCAGCAGTATTACGACTAGCGGGGTGTGGGAGACCCAGTACTTC. Amino acid sequence: CASSITTSGVWETQYF.

At least ten counts were recorded for this clonotype. This chain uses TRBV5-1 with TRBJ1-5, with D maybe TRBD1 (6 bases). The CDR3 spans 15 residues. V lost 1 base and J 3 bases, leaving 11 bases between the germline ends. Germline V gives CDR1 SGHRS, CDR2 YFSETQ. In DNA, the CDR3 is TGCGCCAGCAGCTTGAGGGGGGCAGTCAATCAGCCCCAGCATTTT. The encoded protein is CASSLRGAVNQPQHF.

This clonotype was detected ten times or more. The rearrangement links TRBV25-1 to TRBJ1-2; possible D gene TRBD1, 6 bases. Trimming left V 3 bases short and J 0 bases short, with 8 bases between. Germline CDR1 is MGHDK and CDR2 is SYGVNS. The CDR3 sequence is 14 residues long. The CDR3 region is CASSERGPNYGYTF. The CDR3 DNA sequence: TGTGCCAGCAGTGAGCGGGGGCCTAACTATGGCTACACCTTC.

This clonotype was counted only a few times. This chain links TRBV5-1 with TRBJ2-2; D might be TRBD1 or TRBD2, each matching 5 bases. The CDR3 runs to 13 residues. Germline CDR1 reads SGHRS; CDR2 reads YFSETQ. V lost 7 bases, J lost 6 bases, and 13 bases lay in between. The chain's CDR3 is CASQWDRAGELFF. CDR3 DNA sequence: TGCGCCAGCCAATGGGACCGGGCCGGGGAGCTGTTTTTT. The complete variable domain, with remaining parts taken from reference TRBV5-1 and TRBJ2-2, reads KAGVTQTPRYLIKTRGQQVTLSCSPISGHRSVSWYQQTPGQGLQFLFEYFSETQRNKGNFPGRFSGRQFSNSRSEMNVSTLELGDSALYLCASQWDRAGELFFGEGSRLTVL.

In this sample, this clonotype turned up many times. The chain carries TRBV24-1 and TRBJ1-5, with D possibly TRBD1 on 6 matching bases. V was shortened by 3 bases and J by 7 bases, with 15 bases between the two germline ends. This CDR3 region has 15 residues. The V gene's germline CDR1 is KGHDR and CDR2 SFDVKD. The CDR3 DNA sequence: TGTGCCACCAGTGATCCCCGGCAGGGGATCCAGCCCCAGCATTTT. Encoded protein: CATSDPRQGIQPQHF.

This clonotype showed up just a few times. V usage is TRBV7-9 and J usage is TRBJ2-5; no clear D. Germline CDR1 reads SEHNR; CDR2 reads FQNEAQ (reference sequence). The CDR3 spans 13 residues. Deletions cut 0 bases from V and 6 bases from J, with 8 bases between. In DNA, the CDR3 is TGTGCCAGCAGCTTAGCCGAGTTACAGACCCAGTACTTC. Protein product: CASSLAELQTQYF.

This clonotype was recorded a few times. V and J are TRBV9 and TRBJ1-1; no clear D gene. This CDR3 contains 13 residues. Germline CDR1 and CDR2: SGDLS and YYNGEE. V was clipped by 8 bases and J by 2 bases, with 13 bases between them. CDR3 coding DNA: TGTGCCAGTCATCTAGTTCTTAACACTGAAGCTTTCTTT. Its protein product is CASHLVLNTEAFF. Complete variable domain (other parts from reference TRBV9 and TRBJ1-1): DSGVTQTPKHLITATGQRVTLRCSPRSGDLSVYWYQQSLDQGLQFLIQYYNGEERAKGNILERFSAQQFPDLHSELNLSSLELGDSALYFCASHLVLNTEAFFGQGTRLTVV.

This clonotype was detected many times. V usage is TRBV20-1 and J usage is TRBJ1-1, with 9 bases lining up with TRBD1. CDR1 and CDR2 from the germline V gene are DFQATT and SNEGSKA (reference sequence). The CDR3 loop spans 13 amino acids. V lost 0 bases to trimming and J lost 4 bases; unmatched junction nucleotides: 0. CDR3 sequence reads: CSAREDRGTEAFF. Here the CDR3 DNA reads TGCAGTGCTAGAGAGGACAGGGGCACTGAAGCTTTCTTT.

This clonotype was detected many times. The V gene is TRBV10-3, the J gene TRBJ2-5; the match to TRBD2 covers 11 bases. The germline V gene encodes CDR1 ENHRY and CDR2 SYGVKD. This CDR3 spans 14 amino acids. Unmatched junction bases numbered 1, after V lost 5 bases and J lost 2 bases. The CDR3 DNA sequence: TGTGCCATCAGTCTAGCGGGGGGACAAGAGACCCAGTACTTC. Its translation is CAISLAGGQETQYF.

This clonotype showed up just a few times. A much larger clone differs from this one at a single base, so this may be a read error. This rearrangement joins TRBV6-6 to TRBJ2-1, with a possible D match to TRBD1 (6 bases). V lost 5 bases and J lost 8, with 10 bases in between. The germline CDR1 and CDR2 sequences are MNHNY and SVGAGI (reference sequence). The CDR3 totals 12 residues. The CDR3 DNA sequence: TGTGCCAGCAGTAACAGGGTAGATGAGCAGTTCTTC. Residues: CASSNRVDEQFF.

This clonotype came up many times. The chain carries TRBV5-1 and TRBJ2-3; TRBD1 matches 11 bases. The CDR3 runs 14 residues. Per germline, CDR1 SGHRS and CDR2 YFSETQ. V lost 7 bases to trimming and J lost 3 bases; unmatched junction nucleotides: 4. CDR3: CASFRDRGTDTQYF. CDR3 sequence (DNA): TGCGCCAGCTTCCGGGACAGGGGGACAGATACGCAGTATTTT.

This clonotype was seen at least ten times. V and J are TRBV6-6 and TRBJ2-1, with TRBD1 matching 8 bases. The CDR3 sequence is 15 residues long. Germline-derived CDR1 and CDR2 are MNHNY and SVGAGI (reference sequence). V gave up 8 bases and J gave up 7 bases; unmatched junction bases: 13. The CDR3 here is CASGAADRVSNEQFF. Written as DNA, the CDR3 is TGTGCCAGCGGGGCCGCGGACAGGGTGTCTAATGAGCAGTTCTTC.

This clonotype was counted at least ten times. The CDR3 reads CATSDFPRGDIQYF. The CDR3 bases are TGTGCCACCAGTGATTTCCCCAGGGGGGACATTCAGTACTTC. J is TRBJ2-4 and V is TRBV24-1; D is possibly TRBD1 (7 bases). Germline CDR1 is KGHDR and CDR2 is SFDVKD. The CDR3 is 14 amino acids. V was clipped by 1 base and J by 8 bases, with 11 bases between them.

This clonotype has a count of ten or more. The chain employs TRBV20-1 and TRBJ2-5, with D unclear. V lost 2 bases and J lost 2, with 18 bases in between. In germline, CDR1 is DFQATT, CDR2 SNEGSKA (reference sequence). The CDR3 runs to 16 residues. CDR3 nucleotides: TGCAGTGCTAGACCCATCCTGACCAGCTTACAAGAGACCCAGTACTTC. Translation: CSARPILTSLQETQYF.

This clonotype was observed a handful of times. In DNA form, the CDR3 reads TGTGCCAGCAGTTACAGGGCGGGGGGGAACAATGAGCAGTTCTTC. It encodes CASSYRAGGNNEQFF. The chain couples TRBV6-6 to TRBJ2-1, with 9 bases identical to TRBD2. The junction had 4 bases not matched to a gene; V was cut back by 2 bases and J by 5 bases. CDR1 and CDR2 from the germline V gene are MNHNY and SVGAGI (reference sequence). The CDR3 is made up of 15 amino acids.

The gene calls are TRBV6-5 and TRBJ1-2, with D possibly TRBD1 on 5 matching bases. Germline V lookup: CDR1 MNHEY, CDR2 SVGAGI. With 6 bases removed from V and 5 bases from J, the gap between germline ends came to 10 bases. This CDR3 has 12 amino acids. In DNA, the CDR3 is TGTGCCAGCAGGGAAAGGGGATATGGCTACACCTTC. Protein product: CASRERGYGYTF.

There are many counts of this clonotype. The chain couples TRBV5-1 to TRBJ1-1; 9 bases line up with TRBD1. The germline V gene encodes CDR1 SGHRS and CDR2 YFSETQ. The CDR3 runs 17 residues. Unmatched junction bases numbered 10, after V lost 3 bases and J lost 1 base. The CDR3 region has the DNA TGCGCCAGCAGCTCCCCAACAGGGGGCGAATGGAACACTGAAGCTTTCTTT. Protein product: CASSSPTGGEWNTEAFF.

The sample holds many counts of this clonotype. The chain recombines TRBV7-9 with TRBJ2-1; 9 bases map to TRBD1. Unmatched junction bases numbered 23, after V lost 4 bases and J lost 10 bases. Germline CDR1 and CDR2: SEHNR and FQNEAQ (reference sequence). The CDR3 loop spans 19 amino acids. CDR3 residues: CASSSTEPGTGTYNEEQFF. The CDR3 bases are TGTGCCAGCAGCTCAACGGAACCCGGGACAGGGACATACAATGAAGAGCAGTTCTTC. The whole variable domain, remainder taken from reference TRBV7-9 and TRBJ2-1, is DTGVSQNPRHKITKRGQNVTFRCDPISEHNRLYWYRQTLGQGPEFLTYFQNEAQLEKSRLLSDRFSAERPKGSFSTLEIQRTEQGDSAMYLCASSSTEPGTGTYNEEQFFGPGTRLTVL.

This clonotype was seen many times. The chain uses TRBV6-2 or TRBV6-3 and TRBJ2-1; maybe TRBD1 (5 bases). Trimming pared 6 bases from V and 1 base from J, leaving 16 bases between. The CDR3 spans 16 residues. Germline V gene data show CDR1 as MNHEY and CDR2 as SVGEGT. The chain's CDR3 is CASSLLGVRSYNEQFF. CDR3 bases: TGTGCCAGCAGCCTCCTAGGGGTGAGATCCTACAATGAGCAGTTCTTC.

This clonotype was detected ten times or more. The chain uses TRBV7-9 and TRBJ1-1; D gene ambiguous. The CDR3 contains 13 residues. With 9 bases removed from V and 0 bases from J, the gap between germline ends came to 11 bases. In germline, CDR1 is SEHNR, CDR2 FQNEAQ (reference sequence). CDR3 in amino acids: CASQASLNTEAFF. CDR3 nucleotides: TGTGCCAGTCAGGCAAGCTTGAACACTGAAGCTTTCTTT.

This clonotype came up many times. The rearrangement links TRBV5-1 to TRBJ2-3; 14 bases agree with TRBD2. This CDR3 spans 19 amino acids. The V gene's germline CDR1 is SGHRS and CDR2 YFSETQ. V dropped 4 bases and J dropped 6; count of bases not matched to a gene: 16. The CDR3 is CASSPGLAGGLPVLDTQYF. CDR3 coding DNA: TGCGCCAGCAGCCCAGGACTAGCGGGGGGTCTCCCCGTTCTGGATACGCAGTATTTT.

There are a few counts of this clonotype. The V gene is TRBV18, the J gene TRBJ2-1; 13 bases match TRBD2. The V gene's germline CDR1 is KGHSH and CDR2 LQKENI. The CDR3 loop spans 15 amino acids. With V trimmed by 6 bases and J by 5 bases, 4 bases remained unmatched. DNA for the CDR3: TGTGCCAGCTCCCAGGGACTAGCGGGGCACAATGAGCAGTTCTTC. Encoded protein: CASSQGLAGHNEQFF. Full variable domain (remainder filled in from reference TRBV18 and TRBJ2-1): NAGVMQNPRHLVRRRGQEARLRCSPMKGHSHVYWYRQLPEEGLKFMVYLQKENIIDESGMPKERFSAEFPKEGPSILRIQQVVRGDSAAYFCASSQGLAGHNEQFFGPGTRLTVL.

This clonotype was seen ten or more times. The rearrangement uses TRBV29-1 and TRBJ1-4; D not certain. In germline, CDR1 is SQVTM, CDR2 ANQGSEA. With 3 bases removed from V and 5 bases from J, the gap between germline ends came to 10 bases. This CDR3 comprises 13 residues. CDR3 region: CSVDYGRNEKLFF. CDR3 nucleotide sequence: TGCAGCGTTGATTACGGACGGAATGAAAAACTGTTTTTT.

This clonotype was recorded at least ten times. This chain uses TRBV7-2 with TRBJ1-5; D is unclear. Germline assignment: CDR1 SGHTA and CDR2 FQGNSA. The CDR3 extends over 13 amino acids. V lost 2 bases and J lost 8, with 10 bases in between. CDR3 nucleotides: TGTGCCAGCAGCTTACGGGTGTTGGAGCCCCAGCATTTT. Amino acid sequence: CASSLRVLEPQHF.